This is a list of T cell receptor beta chains from one sample in a study of cytomegalovirus exposure and HLA in healthy donors. Here immunoSEQ multiplex PCR was the method, and the copy in TCRdb shows in-frame clones only, minus some. The table lists about 190,000 clones, over 80% of them singletons. The sequenced sample was PBMCs. The receptors originated from a young man in good health and CMV-seronegative. Each CDR3 is given with its conserved first and last residue. A D gene is named only where the DNA matches it firmly. Clone size is not always given. Where it is, it says once, few, many or a class for expanded clones.

d_gene: TRBD1
v_gene: TRBV11-3
abundance: NA
j_gene: TRBJ2-7
CDR3nt: TGTGCCAGCAGCTCTGGGACAGGCAGGCAGTACTTC
CDR3aa: CASSSGTGRQYF

d_gene: NA
v_gene: TRBV10-1
abundance: NA
j_gene: TRBJ2-7
CDR3nt: TGCGCCAGCAGTGAGGGGCTCTTCGACGAGCAGTACTTC
CDR3aa: CASSEGLFDEQYF

d_gene: TRBD1
v_gene: TRBV5-1
abundance: NA
j_gene: TRBJ1-3
CDR3nt: TGCGCCAGCAGCTTGGCCGGGACAGGGGTCTCTGGAAACACCATATATTTT
CDR3aa: CASSLAGTGVSGNTIYF

d_gene: NA
v_gene: TRBV7-2
abundance: once
j_gene: TRBJ2-1
CDR3nt: TGTGCCAGCAGCCCAAGGCCAGGGTCAGGAGGGCACAATGAGCAGTTCTTC
CDR3aa: CASSPRPGSGGHNEQFF

d_gene: TRBD1
v_gene: TRBV6-1
abundance: NA
j_gene: TRBJ1-2
CDR3nt: TGTGCCAGCAGGGCCGGGGACAGCTATAACTATGGCTACACCTTC
CDR3aa: CASRAGDSYNYGYTF

d_gene: TRBD1
v_gene: TRBV30
abundance: NA
j_gene: TRBJ2-7
CDR3nt: TGTGCCTTGACGCCGGGACAGGGCCGATACGAGCAGTACTTC
CDR3aa: CALTPGQGRYEQYF

d_gene: TRBD2
v_gene: TRBV7-9
abundance: NA
j_gene: TRBJ2-1
CDR3nt: TGTGCCAGCAGCCTTCGTAGCGGGAGAGACCCAAATGAGCAGTTCTTC
CDR3aa: CASSLRSGRDPNEQFF

d_gene: NA
v_gene: TRBV5-6
abundance: NA
j_gene: TRBJ2-3
CDR3nt: TGTGCCAGCAGCAATCCCGGGAAATGGTCTCACACAGATACGCAGTATTTT
CDR3aa: CASSNPGKWSHTDTQYF

d_gene: TRBD2
v_gene: TRBV5-1
abundance: NA
j_gene: TRBJ2-5
CDR3nt: TGCGCCAGCAGCTTGACTAGCGGGAGCAAAGAGACCCAGTACTTC
CDR3aa: CASSLTSGSKETQYF

d_gene: NA
v_gene: TRBV6-1
abundance: NA
j_gene: TRBJ1-1
CDR3nt: TGTGCCAGCAGGATAGGTCAGGGGAACACTGAAGCTTTCTTT
CDR3aa: CASRIGQGNTEAFF

d_gene: TRBD1
v_gene: TRBV10-3
abundance: NA
j_gene: TRBJ1-4
CDR3nt: TGTGCCATCAGAGAGGGGGACAGGGTGGATGAAAAACTGTTTTTT
CDR3aa: CAIREGDRVDEKLFF